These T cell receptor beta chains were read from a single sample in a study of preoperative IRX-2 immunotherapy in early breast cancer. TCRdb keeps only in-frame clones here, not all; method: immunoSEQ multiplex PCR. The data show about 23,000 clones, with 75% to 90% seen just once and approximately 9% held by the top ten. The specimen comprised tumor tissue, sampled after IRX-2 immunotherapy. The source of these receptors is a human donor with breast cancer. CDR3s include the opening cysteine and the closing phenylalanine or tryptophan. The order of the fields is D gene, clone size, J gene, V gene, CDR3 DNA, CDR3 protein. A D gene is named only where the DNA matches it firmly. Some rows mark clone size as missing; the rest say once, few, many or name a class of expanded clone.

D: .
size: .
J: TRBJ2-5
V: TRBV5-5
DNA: TGTGCCAGCAGCTTGGGCGGGACGGTCCAAGAGACCCAGTACTTC
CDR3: CASSLGGTVQETQYF

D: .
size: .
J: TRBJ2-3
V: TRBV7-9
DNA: TGTGCCAGCAGCGCCGCAGATACGCAGTATTTT
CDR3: CASSAADTQYF

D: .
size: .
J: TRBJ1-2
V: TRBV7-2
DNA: TGTGCCAGCAGCTTCCGGTCCTTCGAGGGCTACACCTTC
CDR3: CASSFRSFEGYTF

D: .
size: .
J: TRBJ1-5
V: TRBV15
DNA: TGTGCCACCAGCAGAGATCGGAAGTCAGCCCAGCATTTT
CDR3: CATSRDRKSAQHF

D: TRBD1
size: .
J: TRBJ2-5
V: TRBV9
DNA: TGTGCCAGCAGCCTAACAGGGGGCGGGGAGACCCAGTACTTC
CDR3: CASSLTGGGETQYF

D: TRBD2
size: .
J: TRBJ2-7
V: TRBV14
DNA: TGTGCCAGCAGCCAAGATATTTCGGGGACTAGCGGGAGGTTCCCCTACGAGCAGTACTTC
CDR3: CASSQDISGTSGRFPYEQYF

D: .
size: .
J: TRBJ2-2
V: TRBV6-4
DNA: TGTGCCAGCAGTCCTGGGGAAACCGGGGAGCTGTTTTTT
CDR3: CASSPGETGELFF

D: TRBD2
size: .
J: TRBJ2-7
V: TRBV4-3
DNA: TGCGCCAGCAGCCAAGAGCCTAGCGGGGCCCCAGGCGACGAGCAGTACTTC
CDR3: CASSQEPSGAPGDEQYF

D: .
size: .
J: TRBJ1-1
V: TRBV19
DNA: TGTGCCAGTAGTTCCCAGGCCTTGGGAAGAACTGAAGCTTTCTTT
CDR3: CASSSQALGRTEAFF

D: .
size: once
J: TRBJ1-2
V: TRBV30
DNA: TGTGCCTGGAGTGTTGTGGGGCTTCCTAACTATGGCTACACCTTC
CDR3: CAWSVVGLPNYGYTF

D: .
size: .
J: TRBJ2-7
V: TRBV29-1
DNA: TGCAGCGTTGATCGTCCGGGGATCGACGAGCAGTACTTC
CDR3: CSVDRPGIDEQYF

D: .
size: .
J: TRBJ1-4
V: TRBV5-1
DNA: TGCGCCAGCAGCTTGGAGAGTGCAACTAATGAAAAACTGTTTTTT
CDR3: CASSLESATNEKLFF

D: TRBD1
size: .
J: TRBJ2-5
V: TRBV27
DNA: TGTGCCAGCAGTCTAAGGACAGGAAACCAAGAGACCCAGTACTTC
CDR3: CASSLRTGNQETQYF

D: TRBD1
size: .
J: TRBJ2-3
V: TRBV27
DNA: TGTGCCAGCAGACTGCGACAGGGAGATACGCAGTATTTT
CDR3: CASRLRQGDTQYF

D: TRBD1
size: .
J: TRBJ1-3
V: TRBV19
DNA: TGTGCCAGTATCCTCGGACAGGGGAATGCCCGCCCGGGAAACACCATATATTTT
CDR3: CASILGQGNARPGNTIYF

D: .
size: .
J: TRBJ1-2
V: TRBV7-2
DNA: TGTGCCAGCAGCTTAGGGTCGCGGCAGTATGGCTACACCTTC
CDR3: CASSLGSRQYGYTF

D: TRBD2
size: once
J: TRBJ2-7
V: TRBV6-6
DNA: TGTGCCAGCAGGAGCGGGAGCTCCTACGAGCAGTACTTC
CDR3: CASRSGSSYEQYF

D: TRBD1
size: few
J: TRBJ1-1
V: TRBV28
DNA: TGTGCCTGGGGGTCTCAGGGGGCTAAAGCTTTCTTT
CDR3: CAWGSQGAKAFF

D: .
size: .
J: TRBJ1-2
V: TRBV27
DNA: TGTTGTTCACGGGACTTTTTCGGCTACACCTTC
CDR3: CCSRDFFGYTF

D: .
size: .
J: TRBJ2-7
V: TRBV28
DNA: TGTGCCAGCAGTCGCTCCTACGAGCAGTACTTC
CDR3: CASSRSYEQYF